The sample holds one count of the clone carrying this TCR beta chain. These data come from a study of shared clonotypes between healthy human individuals. Study as a whole: Each donor's CD8 memory used one plate, CD8 naive two, each CD4 subset three.

In the naive CD8 group, cells lacked CD45RO and were positively selected for CCR7, so terminally differentiated effector memory CD45RA+ cells were left out. The table came from immunoSEQ multiplex PCR; TCRdb's copy has only in-frame clones and leaves some out. The sample records roughly 2,000,000 clones, about 94% being singletons. Trimming stripped 4 bases from V and 7 bases from J, with 16 bases between. CDR1 is MNHEY, CDR2 SMNVEV, per germline (reference sequence). This CDR3 is 14 amino acids long. The sequencing input was naive CD8+ T cells sorted from blood. The chain carries TRBV27 and TRBJ1-1, with D possibly matching TRBD1 (5 bases). This TCR derives from a man in his late teens or twenties in good health. CDR3 sequence: CASSSSTGLYEAFF. The CDR3 DNA reads as TGTGCCAGCAGTTCCTCGACGGGGCTTTATGAAGCTTTCTTT.